This TCR beta chain was observed in a study of blood T cell repertoires in COVID-19 (dated by TCRdb to the early 2020s). For the study in its entirety: The collaborator samples originated in the United States, Italy and Spain and spanned the acute and convalescent phases of COVID-19. Nearly every sample came with metadata listing a de-identified subject ID, COVID-19 status, age in years and sex. The repertoires were made available in a free public database intended to serve as a resource for research on the immune response to SARS-CoV-2. The material from the prospective study consisted of cDNA or gDNA derived from T cells, B-cell-depleted T cells, or PBMCs. Subjects who had been exposed to COVID-19, were actively infected with it, or had recovered from it provided the deeply sampled blood TCRbeta repertoires that made up the dataset. The samples were drawn from two sources: the first 160 participants of the ongoing ImmuneRACE study, and fewer than 1,500 subjects contributed by 6 global collaborators. Where available, HLA class I and class II types were obtained from metadata supplied by the sample provider rather than from assay-based typing. What the authors observed across the whole study: Clinical and demographic metadata were provided uncurated, with the amount varying by source and participant.

This clone was detected once. What antigen it recognizes has not been identified. Per-nucleotide qualities are absent, and no much larger clonotype sits a single base away. Whole blood was collected in K2EDTA tubes by collaborating institutions according to the institutions' own protocols. For TCRbeta analysis, collaborators shipped samples as frozen whole blood, isolated PBMCs, or DNA extracted from either of those sample types. TCRbeta CDR3 regions were amplified from genomic DNA by means of the immunoSEQ Assay, a bias-controlled multiplex PCR. The authors processed their data as follows. The number of nucleated cells in each sample was estimated by amplification of reference gene primers within the assay. Sequence reads were collapsed and filtered to measure the absolute abundance of every unique TCRbeta CDR3 rearrangement. For each sample, productive Simpson clonality was calculated as the square root of Simpson's diversity index across productive rearrangements. TCRdb re-hosts the immuneACCESS table, in-frame sequences only. Its copies lack some clones; in the studies checked, an unresolved V gene accounts for under half of them, and the cause for the rest is not known. V, J and clone size reflect that table, while D and trimming were determined from the DNA. This sample comprises 120,000 to 150,000 clones, around 84% of them detected only once. Of the sample, roughly 7.9% falls within the top ten clones.

The material sequenced was peripheral blood. This receptor was obtained from a woman in her 50s in a cohort sampled during active or convalescent COVID-19.

The CDR3 protein: CATGDSYNSPLHF. The nucleotide sequence reads as follows: TGTGCCACCGGGGACAGCTATAATTCACCCCTCCACTTT. The chain links TRBV15 with TRBJ1-6; TRBD1 matches 7 bases in the middle. Here V drops 8 bases and J drops 3 bases, and the junction holds 1 base not matched to any gene. The CDR1 and CDR2 encoded by the germline V gene (reference sequence) are LNHNV and YYDKDF. The CDR3 runs 13 residues from the cysteine to the phenylalanine. The sequence is cut down to CDR3 DNA, 39 bases in frame from base 1.